This paragraph reports one TCR beta chain. This specimen comes from a study of T cell changes during pregnancy in multiple sclerosis. Produced via immunoSEQ multiplex PCR; TCRdb's table is partial and in-frame only. The table records almost 35,000 clones, roughly 88% of them present only once. Per germline, CDR1 GTSNPN and CDR2 SVGIG (reference sequence). V was shortened by 8 bases and J by 6 bases, with 21 bases between the two germline ends. The CDR3 sequence is 14 residues long. This specimen consisted of peripheral blood, obtained in the second trimester of pregnancy. The rearrangement links TRBV30 to TRBJ2-3, with D possibly matching TRBD2 (7 bases). The sequence derives from a female donor in good health, enrolled as a control in a pregnancy study. CDR3 coding DNA: TGTGCCGGACGTTTAGGGGGAGGGGGGGATACGCAGTATTTT. It specifies CAGRLGGGGDTQYF.